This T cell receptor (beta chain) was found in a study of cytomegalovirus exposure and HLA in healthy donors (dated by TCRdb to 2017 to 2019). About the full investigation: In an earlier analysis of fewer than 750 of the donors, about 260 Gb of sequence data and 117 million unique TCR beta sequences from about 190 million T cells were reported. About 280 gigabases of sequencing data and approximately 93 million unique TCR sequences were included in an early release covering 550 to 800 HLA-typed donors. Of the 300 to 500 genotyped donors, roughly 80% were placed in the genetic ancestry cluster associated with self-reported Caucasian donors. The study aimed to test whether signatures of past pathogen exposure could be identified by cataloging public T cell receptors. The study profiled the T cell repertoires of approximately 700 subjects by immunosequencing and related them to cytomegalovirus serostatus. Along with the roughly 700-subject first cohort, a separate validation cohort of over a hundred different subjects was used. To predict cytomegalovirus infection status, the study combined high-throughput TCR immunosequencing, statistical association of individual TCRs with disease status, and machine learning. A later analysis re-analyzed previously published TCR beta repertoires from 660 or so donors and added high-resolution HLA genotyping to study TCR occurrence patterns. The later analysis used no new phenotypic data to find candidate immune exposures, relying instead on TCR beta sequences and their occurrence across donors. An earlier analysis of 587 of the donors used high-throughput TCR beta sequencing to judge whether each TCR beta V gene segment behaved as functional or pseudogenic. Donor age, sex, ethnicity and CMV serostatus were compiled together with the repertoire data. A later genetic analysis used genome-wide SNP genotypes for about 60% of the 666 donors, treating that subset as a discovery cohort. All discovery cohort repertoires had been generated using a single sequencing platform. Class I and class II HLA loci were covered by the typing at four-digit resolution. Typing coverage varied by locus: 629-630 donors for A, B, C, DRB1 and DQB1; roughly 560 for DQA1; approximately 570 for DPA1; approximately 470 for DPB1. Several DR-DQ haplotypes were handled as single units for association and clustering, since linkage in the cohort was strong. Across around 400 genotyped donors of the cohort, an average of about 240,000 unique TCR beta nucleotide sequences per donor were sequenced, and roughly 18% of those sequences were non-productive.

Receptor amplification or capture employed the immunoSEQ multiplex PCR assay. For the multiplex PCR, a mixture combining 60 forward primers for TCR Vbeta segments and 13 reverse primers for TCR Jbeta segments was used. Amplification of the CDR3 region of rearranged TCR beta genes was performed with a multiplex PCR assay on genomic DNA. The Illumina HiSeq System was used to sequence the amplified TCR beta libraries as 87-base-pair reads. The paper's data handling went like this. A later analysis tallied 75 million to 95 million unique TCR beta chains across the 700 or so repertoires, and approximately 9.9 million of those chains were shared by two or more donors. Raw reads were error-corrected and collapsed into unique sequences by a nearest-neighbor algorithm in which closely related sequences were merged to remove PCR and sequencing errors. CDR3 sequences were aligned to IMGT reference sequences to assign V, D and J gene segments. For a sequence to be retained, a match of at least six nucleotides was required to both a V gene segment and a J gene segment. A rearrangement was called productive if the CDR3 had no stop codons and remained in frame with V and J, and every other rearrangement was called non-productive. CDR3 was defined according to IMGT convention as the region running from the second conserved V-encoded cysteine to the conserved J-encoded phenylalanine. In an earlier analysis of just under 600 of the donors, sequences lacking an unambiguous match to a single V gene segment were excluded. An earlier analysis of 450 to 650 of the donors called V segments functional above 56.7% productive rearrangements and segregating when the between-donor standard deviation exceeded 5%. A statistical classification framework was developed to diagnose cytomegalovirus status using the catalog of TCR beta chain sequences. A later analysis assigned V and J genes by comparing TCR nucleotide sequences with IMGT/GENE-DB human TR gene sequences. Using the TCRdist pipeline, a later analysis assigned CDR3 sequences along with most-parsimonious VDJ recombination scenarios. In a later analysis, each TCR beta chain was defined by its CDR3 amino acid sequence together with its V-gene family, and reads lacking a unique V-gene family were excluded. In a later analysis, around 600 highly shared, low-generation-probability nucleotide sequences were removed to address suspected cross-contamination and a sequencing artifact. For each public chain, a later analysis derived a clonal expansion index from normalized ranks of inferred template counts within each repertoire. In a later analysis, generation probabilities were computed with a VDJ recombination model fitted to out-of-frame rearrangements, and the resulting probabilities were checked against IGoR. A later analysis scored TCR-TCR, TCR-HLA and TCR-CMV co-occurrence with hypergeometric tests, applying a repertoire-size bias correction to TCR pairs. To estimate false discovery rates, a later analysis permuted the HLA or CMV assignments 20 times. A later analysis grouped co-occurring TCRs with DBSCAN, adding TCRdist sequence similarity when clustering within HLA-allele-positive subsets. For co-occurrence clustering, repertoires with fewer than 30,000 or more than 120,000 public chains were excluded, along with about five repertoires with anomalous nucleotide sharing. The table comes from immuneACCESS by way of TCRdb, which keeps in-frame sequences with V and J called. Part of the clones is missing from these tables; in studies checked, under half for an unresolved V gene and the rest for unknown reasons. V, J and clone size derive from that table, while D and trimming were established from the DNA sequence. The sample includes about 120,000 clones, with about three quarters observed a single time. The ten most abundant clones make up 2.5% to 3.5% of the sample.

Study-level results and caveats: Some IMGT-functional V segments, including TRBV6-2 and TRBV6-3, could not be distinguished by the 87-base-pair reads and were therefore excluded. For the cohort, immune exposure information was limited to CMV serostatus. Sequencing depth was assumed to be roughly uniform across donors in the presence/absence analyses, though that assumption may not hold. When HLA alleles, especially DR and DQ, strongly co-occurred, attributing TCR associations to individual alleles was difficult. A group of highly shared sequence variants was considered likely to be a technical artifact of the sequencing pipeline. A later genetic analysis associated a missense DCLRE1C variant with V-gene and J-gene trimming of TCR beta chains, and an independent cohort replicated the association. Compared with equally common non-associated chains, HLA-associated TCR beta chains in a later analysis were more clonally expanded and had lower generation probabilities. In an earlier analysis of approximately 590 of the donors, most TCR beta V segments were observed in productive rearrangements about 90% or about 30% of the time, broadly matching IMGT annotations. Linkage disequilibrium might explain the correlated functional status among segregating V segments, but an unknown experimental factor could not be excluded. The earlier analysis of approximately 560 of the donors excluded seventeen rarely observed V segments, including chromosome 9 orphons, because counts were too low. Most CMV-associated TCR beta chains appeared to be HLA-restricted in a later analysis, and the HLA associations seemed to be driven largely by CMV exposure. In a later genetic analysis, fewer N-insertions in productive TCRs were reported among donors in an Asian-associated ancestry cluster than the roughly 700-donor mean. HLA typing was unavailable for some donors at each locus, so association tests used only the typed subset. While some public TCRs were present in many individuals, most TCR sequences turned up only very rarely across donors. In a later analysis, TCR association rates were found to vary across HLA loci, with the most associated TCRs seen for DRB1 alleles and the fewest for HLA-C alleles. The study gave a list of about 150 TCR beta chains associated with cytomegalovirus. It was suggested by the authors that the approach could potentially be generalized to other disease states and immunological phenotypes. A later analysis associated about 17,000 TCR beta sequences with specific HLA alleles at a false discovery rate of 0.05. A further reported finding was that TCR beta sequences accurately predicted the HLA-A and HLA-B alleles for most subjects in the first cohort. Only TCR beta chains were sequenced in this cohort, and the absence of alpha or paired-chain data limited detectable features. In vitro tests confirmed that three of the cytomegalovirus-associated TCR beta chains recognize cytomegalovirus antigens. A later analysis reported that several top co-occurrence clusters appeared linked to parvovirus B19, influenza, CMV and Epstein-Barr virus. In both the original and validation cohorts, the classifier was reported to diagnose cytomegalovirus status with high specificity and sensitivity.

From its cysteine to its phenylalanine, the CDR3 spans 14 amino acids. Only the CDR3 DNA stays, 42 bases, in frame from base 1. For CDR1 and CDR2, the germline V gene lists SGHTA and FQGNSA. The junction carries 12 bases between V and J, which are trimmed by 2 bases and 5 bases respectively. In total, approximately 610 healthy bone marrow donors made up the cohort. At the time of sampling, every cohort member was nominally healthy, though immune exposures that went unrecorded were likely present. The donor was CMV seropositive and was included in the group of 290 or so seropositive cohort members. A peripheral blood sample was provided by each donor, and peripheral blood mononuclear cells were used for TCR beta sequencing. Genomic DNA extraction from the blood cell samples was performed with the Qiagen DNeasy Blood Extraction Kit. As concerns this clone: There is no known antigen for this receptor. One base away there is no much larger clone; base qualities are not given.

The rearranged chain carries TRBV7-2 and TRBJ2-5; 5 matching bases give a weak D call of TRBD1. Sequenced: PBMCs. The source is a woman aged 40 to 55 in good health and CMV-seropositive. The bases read TGTGCCAGCAGCTTACATGGGGCAGGGGAGACCCAGTACTTC. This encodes CASSLHGAGETQYF.